Here is one T cell receptor (beta chain) with its context. This record belongs to a study of T cells in Graves' hyperthyroidism and ophthalmopathy. Amplified TCR beta CDR3 regions derived from RNA transcripts. RT-PCR in the first round (using the HTBI primer set) targeted the TCR CDR3. Via MiXCR, TCRdb re-called the multiplex PCR reads, giving one row per CDR3 protein. The data hold a few hundred thousand distinct CDR3 sequences, with less than 20% observed a single time. This CDR3 contains 14 residues. With V trimmed by 8 bases and J by 8 bases, 14 bases remained unmatched. Germline loops: CDR1 MNHEY, CDR2 SMNVEV (reference sequence).

The rearrangement joins TRBV27 to TRBJ1-2, with 7 bases lining up with TRBD1. Material for sequencing was blood. The TCR comes from a woman aged 25 to 39 with Graves' hyperthyroidism. CDR3 bases: TGTGCCAGCCAAAGGCTGGCAGGGGGAGACGGCTACACCTTC. Residues: CASQRLAGGDGYTF.